The clone carrying this T cell receptor (beta chain) was picked up one time. The antigen is not known. This sample is drawn from a study of T cell responses to AZD1222 COVID-19 vaccine. Overall study findings and caveats: Mostly white British, mostly female donors; authors suggested clonal diversity may be underestimated. Baseline serostatus was positive in only a handful of AZD1222 recipients. Unmutated variant regions are reportedly targeted by nearly half of spike-specific TCRs.

The trim removed 6 bases at V and 5 bases at J, leaving 3 bases unmatched. Germline values: CDR1 MNHEY, CDR2 SVGAGI. The CDR3 is 12 residues long. The assay was immunoSEQ multiplex PCR, and TCRdb's table has in-frame clones only and misses some. The sample includes roughly 49,000 clones, 65% to 85% of them seen just once. Sequences were derived from peripheral blood, sampled on day 0 of MenACWY control vaccination. The chain recombines TRBV6-5 with TRBJ2-5; 7 bases are shared with TRBD1. This TCR was recovered from an adult in good health. Here the CDR3 reads CASRQGRETQYF. The CDR3 DNA is TGTGCCAGCAGACAGGGGCGGGAGACCCAGTACTTC.